Listed below are T cell receptor beta chains from one sample, sequenced in a study of cytomegalovirus exposure and HLA in healthy donors. The method was immunoSEQ multiplex PCR; TCRdb's version includes in-frame clones alone and lacks a portion of them. This sample carries more than 110,000 clones, 73% of them seen once, and the ten largest clones take 14%. Input material: PBMCs. The origin of the receptors is a human donor in good health. Both conserved end residues are part of each CDR3. The D gene is left open where the match is weak. The size entry is marked missing in some rows and otherwise reads once, few, many or a size class.

j_gene	abundance	d_gene	v_gene	CDR3aa	CDR3nt
TRBJ2-2	-	-	TRBV29-1	CTRWTGELFF	TGCACCAGGTGGACCGGGGAGCTGTTTTTT
TRBJ1-5	-	-	TRBV2	CASSVGGGNQPQHF	TGTGCCAGCAGTGTCGGGGGGGGAAATCAGCCCCAGCATTTT
TRBJ2-2	few	-	TRBV6-5	CASSGGIIGTGELFF	TGTGCCAGCAGCGGCGGGATTATTGGCACCGGGGAGCTGTTTTTT
TRBJ1-5	-	-	TRBV19	CASSWSSNQPQHF	TGTGCCAGTAGTTGGAGTAGCAATCAGCCCCAGCATTTT
TRBJ2-1	-	-	TRBV2	CASSEYRDEQFF	TGTGCCAGCAGTGAGTACAGGGATGAGCAGTTCTTC
TRBJ2-7	-	-	TRBV5-1	CASSLRVGSYEQYF	TGCGCCAGCAGCCTCCGGGTCGGGTCCTACGAGCAGTACTTC
TRBJ2-2	-	TRBD1	TRBV11-2	CASSLRDRGQDPGELFF	TGTGCCAGCAGCTTAAGGGACAGGGGGCAGGATCCCGGGGAGCTGTTTTTT
TRBJ2-3	few	-	TRBV14	CASSPRTSTDTQYF	TGTGCCAGCAGCCCCCGGACTAGCACAGATACGCAGTATTTT
TRBJ2-5	-	-	TRBV4-1	CASSQDVGGRGGKTQYF	TGCGCCAGCAGCCAAGATGTGGGGGGCAGGGGAGGGAAGACCCAGTACTTC
TRBJ2-2	few	TRBD1	TRBV5-6	CASSFGTGGAGELFF	TGTGCCAGCAGCTTCGGGACAGGGGGGGCCGGGGAGCTGTTTTTT
TRBJ1-1	-	TRBD1	TRBV6-6	CASSYSGQANTEAFF	TGTGCCAGCAGTTACTCAGGACAGGCGAACACTGAAGCTTTCTTT
TRBJ1-1	-	TRBD1	TRBV6-5	CASSPGQGVSAEAFF	TGTGCCAGCAGTCCAGGACAGGGCGTGTCCGCTGAAGCTTTCTTT